Here is one T cell receptor beta chain with its context. Antigen unknown. Next came a second PCR, run for about 7 to 11 cycles, which used a sample-barcoded 5' primer along with a J-beta primer mix. The template-switch adaptor, which had 12 random nucleotides, put a tag on each cDNA molecule. TCRdb analysed the 5' RACE reads with MiXCR anew, one entry per CDR3 protein. The table lists 1.5 million to 2 million distinct CDR3 sequences, around 42% of them singletons, with more than 20% in the top ten. This entry is derived from a study of blood T cells in healthy people across ages. General study points: Comparison with aged donors showed that long-lived donors had more naive CD4+ cells and higher diversity. Getting older went along with TCR beta diversity per million T cells dropping roughly linearly.

Germline lookup yields CDR1 MNHEY and CDR2 SVGEGT. The CDR3 totals 16 residues. The chain carries TRBV6-2 or TRBV6-3 and TRBJ2-4; TRBD1 agrees at 7 bases. The J call is in doubt because the DNA end fits TRBJ2-7 better. The specimen sequenced was blood. This clonotype was sampled from a human donor in good health. DNA for the CDR3: TGTGCCAGCAGTTACTCGACTTGGCAGGGGGCCTACGAGCAGTACTTC. This encodes CASSYSTWQGAYEQYF.